This is a list of T cell receptor beta chains from one sample in a study of T cell responses to AZD1222 COVID-19 vaccine. Generated by immunoSEQ multiplex PCR, the TCRdb table keeps only in-frame clones and is missing some. In the table there are about 150,000 clones, approximately 90% of which are singletons. This specimen consisted of peripheral blood, obtained 28 days after the second AZD1222 dose. These receptors originate from an adult who received the AZD1222 COVID-19 vaccine. Both conserved end residues are part of each CDR3. D genes are given only for firm matches. The size of a clone is reported for some rows only, either as once, few or many, or as a class for expanded clones.

>-|-|TRBJ2-7|TRBV7-2
CASSSNRASYEQYF
TGTGCCAGCAGCTCCAATCGGGCCTCCTACGAGCAGTACTTC
>-|-|TRBJ1-1|TRBV11-2
CASSLAGRGAFF
TGTGCCAGCAGCTTAGCGGGACGAGGGGCTTTCTTT
>-|-|TRBJ1-2|TRBV9
CASSVAGTPYGYTF
TGTGCCAGCAGCGTAGCTGGGACGCCCTATGGCTACACCTTC
>-|TRBD1|TRBJ1-5|TRBV7-8
CASSSDREIISPQHF
TGTGCCAGCAGCTCAGACAGGGAGATTATCAGCCCCCAGCATTTT
>-|-|TRBJ2-1|TRBV2
CASLDPKGHEQFF
TGTGCCAGCCTTGACCCCAAAGGCCATGAGCAGTTCTTC
>-|-|TRBJ1-1|TRBV10-3
CAIGEKMNTEAFF
TGTGCCATCGGCGAAAAGATGAACACTGAAGCTTTCTTT
>-|TRBD2|TRBJ2-1|TRBV7-3
CASSLRSGRADEQFF
TGTGCCAGCAGCCTAAGAAGCGGGAGAGCCGATGAGCAGTTCTTC
>-|-|TRBJ1-5|TRBV27
CASKQVLRSNQPQHF
TGTGCCAGCAAACAGGTCCTCCGGAGCAATCAGCCCCAGCATTTT
>-|TRBD1|TRBJ1-4|TRBV7-8
CASSYNRGQEKLFF
TGTGCCAGCAGCTATAACAGGGGGCAGGAAAAACTGTTTTTT
>-|-|TRBJ1-2|TRBV5-1
CASSLAAESGYTF
TGCGCCAGCAGCTTGGCAGCAGAGAGTGGCTACACCTTC
>-|-|TRBJ1-5|TRBV27
CASSSLGSWSNQPQHF
TGTGCCAGCAGTTCACTGGGTAGTTGGAGCAATCAGCCCCAGCATTTT
>-|-|TRBJ2-7|TRBV3-1/TRBV3-2
CASSQPGVGSYEQYF
TGTGCCAGCAGCCAACCAGGAGTGGGCTCCTACGAGCAGTACTTC
>-|-|TRBJ1-1|TRBV7-8
CASSPGQFLNTEAFF
TGTGCCAGCAGCCCCGGACAGTTTTTGAACACTGAAGCTTTCTTT
>-|TRBD1|TRBJ2-7|TRBV7-2
CASSLNRDSFYEQYF
TGTGCCAGCAGCTTGAACCGGGACAGCTTCTACGAGCAGTACTTC
>-|-|TRBJ2-1|TRBV7-9
CATEGWAGPYNEQFF
TGTGCCACTGAAGGGTGGGCCGGCCCCTACAATGAGCAGTTCTTC
>once|-|TRBJ1-1|TRBV3-1/TRBV3-2
CASSQDGWQVRPEAFF
TGTGCCAGCAGCCAAGATGGGTGGCAGGTTCGGCCTGAAGCTTTCTTT
>-|-|TRBJ1-5|TRBV28
CASSSPTGKGSPQHF
TGTGCCAGCAGTTCTCCCACAGGGAAGGGATCGCCCCAGCATTTT
>-|-|TRBJ2-7|TRBV12-3/TRBV12-4
CASSAGFYEQYF
TGTGCCAGCAGTGCGGGTTTTTACGAGCAGTACTTC
>-|TRBD1|TRBJ2-7|TRBV9
CASSTGGGYEQYF
TGTGCCAGCAGCACAGGGGGCGGGTACGAGCAGTACTTC
>-|-|TRBJ2-3|TRBV3-1/TRBV3-2
CASSQDPGGTDTQYF
TGTGCCAGCAGCCAAGACCCGGGGGGCACAGATACGCAGTATTTT
>-|-|TRBJ2-5|TRBV7-9
CASSLGGAAKETQYF
TGTGCCAGCAGCTTAGGTGGGGCGGCCAAAGAGACCCAGTACTTC
>-|-|TRBJ1-5|TRBV6-2/TRBV6-3
CASSTGRNQPQHF
TGTGCCAGCAGTACAGGCCGCAATCAGCCCCAGCATTTT
>-|TRBD1|TRBJ1-2|TRBV2
CASSGGTGGNGYTF
TGTGCCAGCAGTGGTGGGACAGGGGGGAACGGCTACACCTTC
>-|TRBD2|TRBJ2-1|TRBV5-4
CASRLSGSGHNEQFF
TGTGCCAGCCGGCTCAGCGGGAGTGGCCACAATGAGCAGTTCTTC
>-|-|TRBJ2-1|TRBV10-1
CASSESRLQSSYNEQFF
TGCGCCAGCAGTGAGTCGCGGCTCCAGAGCTCCTACAATGAGCAGTTCTTC
>-|-|TRBJ1-2|TRBV7-9
CASSFGGAKGYGYTF
TGTGCCAGCAGCTTTGGCGGGGCTAAAGGCTATGGCTACACCTTC
>-|-|TRBJ2-3|TRBV2
CASEGGTDTQYF
TGTGCCAGCGAAGGCGGCACAGATACGCAGTATTTT
>-|TRBD2|TRBJ2-1|TRBV14
CASSQERWGLNNEQFF
TGTGCCAGCAGCCAAGAACGGTGGGGACTAAACAATGAGCAGTTCTTC
>-|-|TRBJ1-1|TRBV7-6
CASTLTGSMNTEAFF
TGTGCCAGCACACTGACAGGAAGCATGAACACTGAAGCTTTCTTT
>-|-|TRBJ2-1|TRBV29-1
CSVEGGRNADEQFF
TGCAGCGTTGAAGGCGGGCGTAACGCCGATGAGCAGTTCTTC
>-|TRBD1|TRBJ2-3|TRBV7-9
CASSEGDRGLRETQYF
TGTGCCAGCAGCGAGGGGGACAGGGGTCTCCGTGAGACGCAGTATTTT
>-|TRBD2|TRBJ2-1|TRBV9
CASTSSGSSYNEQFF
TGTGCCAGCACCTCAAGCGGGAGCTCCTACAATGAGCAGTTCTTC
>-|-|TRBJ1-1|TRBV20-1
CSAWGRTEAFF
TGCAGTGCTTGGGGGCGCACTGAAGCTTTCTTT
>-|TRBD1|TRBJ1-5|TRBV7-2
CASSLDRGFLNQPQHF
TGTGCCAGCAGCTTGGACAGGGGTTTTCTCAATCAGCCCCAGCATTTT
>-|TRBD1|TRBJ2-5|TRBV14
CASSQDWGRGDRRQETQYF
TGTGCCAGCAGCCAAGATTGGGGACGAGGGGACAGGAGACAAGAGACCCAGTACTTC
>-|-|TRBJ1-5|TRBV14
CASSQGHNQPQHF
TGTGCCAGCAGCCAAGGGCACAATCAGCCCCAGCATTTT
>-|-|TRBJ2-7|TRBV4-1
CASSQDGQILYEQYF
TGCGCCAGCAGCCAAGATGGCCAAATCCTCTACGAGCAGTACTTC
>once|TRBD1|TRBJ1-5|TRBV27
CASSPRQGAGQPQHF
TGTGCCAGCAGTCCTCGACAGGGGGCGGGTCAGCCCCAGCATTTT
>-|-|TRBJ1-4|TRBV6-5
CASSYQATNEKLFF
TGTGCCAGCAGCTATCAGGCAACTAATGAAAAACTGTTTTTT
>-|-|TRBJ2-1|TRBV25-1
CASSDGRYNEQFF
TGTGCCAGCAGTGACGGCAGGTACAATGAGCAGTTCTTC
>-|-|TRBJ1-1|TRBV4-1
CASSQERGQPGGTEAFF
TGCGCCAGCAGCCAAGAAAGAGGACAGCCCGGCGGGACTGAAGCTTTCTTT
>-|TRBD1|TRBJ1-1|TRBV28
CASSLRRDRVNTEAFF
TGTGCCAGCAGCCTACGAAGGGACAGGGTGAACACTGAAGCTTTCTTT
>-|-|TRBJ1-2|TRBV12-3/TRBV12-4
CASSFPGLLGYTF
TGTGCCAGCAGTTTCCCGGGACTTCTTGGCTACACCTTC
>few|TRBD2|TRBJ2-7|TRBV5-1
CASSSQLAGGLVYEQYF
TGCGCCAGCAGCTCGCAACTAGCGGGGGGGCTAGTTTACGAGCAGTACTTC
>-|TRBD2|TRBJ2-1|TRBV3-1/TRBV3-2
CASSQWTSGYNEQFF
TGTGCCAGCAGCCAGTGGACTAGCGGGTACAATGAGCAGTTCTTC
>-|TRBD1|TRBJ1-5|TRBV19
CASMGTGQESSNQPQHF
TGTGCCAGTATGGGGACAGGGCAAGAAAGTAGCAATCAGCCCCAGCATTTT
>-|-|TRBJ2-2|TRBV5-4
CASSSGTQNTGELFF
TGTGCCAGCAGCTCTGGGACTCAGAACACCGGGGAGCTGTTTTTT
>-|-|TRBJ1-1|TRBV28
CASNPLEGGRGKAFF
TGTGCCAGCAACCCTTTGGAGGGGGGACGGGGGAAGGCTTTCTTT
>-|TRBD1|TRBJ1-6|TRBV6-5
CASSQKRQGGSPLHF
TGTGCCAGCAGCCAAAAGCGACAGGGAGGGTCACCCCTCCACTTT
>-|-|TRBJ1-4|TRBV9
CASSADLFNEKLFF
TGTGCCAGCAGCGCAGATCTATTTAATGAAAAACTGTTTTTT
>once|TRBD1|TRBJ1-2|TRBV2
CAKGQGGNYGYTF
TGTGCCAAAGGACAGGGAGGTAACTATGGCTACACCTTC
>-|-|TRBJ1-4|TRBV27
CASSLSSEGRGELFF
TGTGCCAGCAGTTTATCGAGCGAAGGGAGGGGGGAACTGTTTTTT
>-|TRBD1|TRBJ2-5|TRBV4-1
CASSQGDRGETQYF
TGCGCCAGCAGCCAAGGTGACAGGGGCGAGACCCAGTACTTC
>-|-|TRBJ1-6|TRBV5-6
CASSPGVDSPLHF
TGTGCCAGCAGCCCGGGGGTGGATTCACCCCTCCACTTT
>-|TRBD2|TRBJ2-1|TRBV4-1
CASSQIAGGPENEQFF
TGCGCCAGCAGCCAAATAGCGGGAGGGCCGGAGAATGAGCAGTTCTTC
>-|-|TRBJ2-5|TRBV27
CASTRNREAAETQYF
TGTGCCAGCACCCGAAACAGGGAGGCGGCGGAGACCCAGTACTTC
>-|-|TRBJ1-1|TRBV18
CASSPGAGAFF
TGTGCCAGCTCACCAGGGGCAGGAGCTTTCTTT
>-|-|TRBJ2-1|TRBV7-3
CASSLDSFSYNEQFF
TGTGCCAGCAGCTTAGACTCCTTCTCCTACAATGAGCAGTTCTTC
>-|TRBD1|TRBJ1-5|TRBV6-5
CASLRTGGGQPQHF
TGTGCCAGTTTAAGGACAGGGGGCGGACAGCCCCAGCATTTT
>-|-|TRBJ2-5|TRBV24-1
CATSDLESGTMLETQYF
TGTGCCACCAGTGATTTGGAATCCGGGACAATGTTAGAGACCCAGTACTTC